The 17 T cell receptor beta chains given below trace back to one sample, sequenced in a study of T cells in Graves' hyperthyroidism and ophthalmopathy. RNA transcripts provided the source from which TCR beta CDR3 regions were amplified. HTBI primers were employed in a first-round RT-PCR of the TCR CDR3. One entry per CDR3 protein results from TCRdb running MiXCR on the multiplex PCR reads. The sample holds about 380,000 distinct CDR3 sequences, around 13% seen once. The sample taken for sequencing was blood. The receptors stem from a woman aged 60-75 years with Graves' hyperthyroidism.

This clonotype came up many times. The chain's CDR3 is CSARAPSANTGELFF. The CDR3 coding sequence is TGCAGTGCTAGAGCGCCTAGCGCAAACACCGGGGAGCTGTTTTTT. The chain carries TRBV20-1 and TRBJ2-2; maybe TRBD2 (6 bases). V lost 1 base to trimming and J lost 2 bases, with 11 bases between them. This CDR3 spans 15 amino acids. CDR1 and CDR2 (germline): DFQATT, SNEGSKA (reference sequence).

V gene TRBV12-3 or TRBV12-4 combines with J gene TRBJ2-5; D is unclear. CDR3 length: 14 residues. Trimming cost V 3 bases and J 1 base, with 9 bases left between them. This CDR3 reads CASSFSGLQETQYF. The CDR3 bases are TGTGCCAGCAGTTTTTCTGGCCTCCAAGAGACCCAGTACTTC.

This clonotype has a count of ten or more. The rearrangement links TRBV12-3 or TRBV12-4 to TRBJ1-2; no firm D call. The CDR3 covers 13 residues. V was cut by 6 bases and J by 7 bases, with 15 bases left in between. In DNA form, the CDR3 reads TGTGCCAGCAGCACTCGCCGGGGTCGTGGCTACACCTTC. This codes for CASSTRRGRGYTF.

In its sample, this clonotype was seen many times. The J gene is TRBJ2-1, the V gene TRBV20-1, with 8 positions matching TRBD1. With 5 bases clipped from V and 8 bases from J, the junction kept 5 bases outside the gene matches. This CDR3 contains 12 residues. Germline loops: CDR1 DFQATT, CDR2 SNEGSKA (reference sequence). The CDR3 reads CSAFTDRDEQFF. Here the CDR3 DNA reads TGCAGTGCTTTTACGGACAGGGATGAGCAGTTCTTC.

This clonotype has at least ten counts. J is TRBJ1-2 and V is TRBV3-1, with D perhaps TRBD1 (6 bases). The CDR3 spans 13 residues. Germline V lookup: CDR1 LGHDT, CDR2 YNNKEL (reference sequence). V lost 8 bases and J lost 8, with 18 bases in between. DNA for the CDR3: TGTGCCAGCGGCAATCAGGGGACCGAGGGCTACACCTTC. Protein: CASGNQGTEGYTF.

This clonotype was seen ten or more times. V and J are TRBV6-5 and TRBJ1-1, with D perhaps TRBD1 (6 bases). With 0 bases removed from V and 10 bases from J, the gap between germline ends came to 12 bases. Germline CDR1 reads MNHEY; CDR2 reads SVGAGI. CDR3 length equals 13 residues. The CDR3 coding sequence is TGTGCCAGCAGTTACTCGGAACAGGGTGGAGCTTTCTTT. This translates into CASSYSEQGGAFF.

Many counts were recorded for this clonotype. The V and J genes are TRBV18 and TRBJ2-3, with D maybe TRBD1 (6 bases). V was clipped by 3 bases and J by 4 bases, with 11 bases between them. The CDR3 contains 14 residues. Looked up from germline, CDR1 is KGHSH and CDR2 is LQKENI. The CDR3 DNA reads TGTGCCAGCTCACCCACAGGGCTCCCAGATACGCAGTATTTT. This codes for CASSPTGLPDTQYF.

The rearrangement links TRBV5-1 to TRBJ2-1; 8 bases align to TRBD2. The CDR3 is made up of 14 amino acids. Germline V gene data show CDR1 as SGHRS and CDR2 as YFSETQ. After removal of 2 bases from V and 4 bases from J, the junction contained 2 bases not matched to a gene. The CDR3 coding sequence is TGCGCCAGCAGCTTCCCTAGCGGGTACAATGAGCAGTTCTTC. Translated: CASSFPSGYNEQFF.

This chain connects TRBV30 to TRBJ1-3, with D hard to call. The CDR3 length is 13 residues. CDR1 GTSNPN and CDR2 SVGIG come from the germline V gene (reference sequence). Deletions cut 8 bases from V and 3 bases from J, with 14 bases between. In nucleotides, the CDR3 is TGTGCCAGGACGGTGGGCCTTGGAAACACCATATATTTT. It yields the protein CARTVGLGNTIYF.

This clonotype was observed a single time. This CDR3 reads CASSLQGGGNTIYF. The DNA of the CDR3 is TGTGCCAGCAGCCTACAGGGAGGAGGAAACACCATATATTTT. This chain links TRBV11-1 with TRBJ1-3; tentatively, D is TRBD1 (6 bases). The CDR3 is made up of 14 amino acids. Trimming took 5 bases from V and 4 from J, leaving 12 bases between them. CDR1 is SGHAT, CDR2 FQDESV, per germline (reference sequence).

In the case of this clonotype: A much larger clone is a single base away; this may be a read error. J is TRBJ2-5 and V is TRBV30; D assignment may be TRBD1 or TRBD2 (7 bases each). The CDR3 is 17 amino acids. CDR1 and CDR2 (germline): GTSNPN, SVGIG (reference sequence). The CDR3 DNA is TGTGCCTGGAGTGGGGAGACAGGGAGGGGGATCCAAGAGACCCAGTGCTTC. Amino acids: CAWSGETGRGIQETQCF.

This clonotype was seen many times. The chain couples TRBV5-1 to TRBJ2-1, with TRBD1 matching over 7 bases. The junction had 2 bases not matched to a gene; V was cut back by 1 base and J by 4 bases. The CDR3 is made up of 14 amino acids. The germline V gene has CDR1 SGHRS and CDR2 YFSETQ. CDR3 residues: CASSLSGQYNEQFF. DNA of the CDR3: TGCGCCAGCAGCTTGTCGGGACAGTACAATGAGCAGTTCTTC.

This clonotype has a count of ten or more. The chain combines TRBV3-1 with TRBJ1-4; D ambiguous. CDR3 length: 14 amino acids. V dropped 4 bases and J dropped 7 bases, with 13 bases sitting between them. CDR1 and CDR2 (germline): LGHDT, YNNKEL (reference sequence). CDR3 DNA: TGTGCCAGCAGCCCTGGAACAGTGGGTGAAAAACTGTTTTTT. The encoded protein is CASSPGTVGEKLFF.

The chain has TRBV20-1 and TRBJ2-1; 9 bases are a match to TRBD2. This CDR3 is 14 amino acids long. With V trimmed by 6 bases and J by 8 bases, 11 bases remained unmatched. CDR1 is DFQATT, CDR2 SNEGSKA, per germline (reference sequence). The CDR3 DNA sequence: TGCAGTGCCGCAGTGGCGGGAGGGCCCTATGAGCAGTTCTTC. This translates into CSAAVAGGPYEQFF.

This clonotype was detected ten times or more. The rearrangement links TRBV9 to TRBJ2-1, with 8 nucleotides matching TRBD1. J lost 4 bases, V lost 0 bases, and 6 bases had no gene match. The CDR3 consists of 16 residues. The germline CDR1 and CDR2 sequences are SGDLS and YYNGEE. The CDR3 protein is CASSVAAQGAYNEQFF. The CDR3 DNA is TGTGCCAGCAGCGTAGCTGCGCAGGGGGCATACAATGAGCAGTTCTTC.

This clonotype occurred many times. The chain employs TRBV11-2 and TRBJ2-3, with D possibly being TRBD2 (6 bases). V lost 4 bases and J 1 base, leaving 15 bases between the germline ends. The germline V gene has CDR1 SGHAT and CDR2 FQNNGV. This CDR3 has 16 amino acids. The CDR3 DNA is TGTGCCAGCAGCTGGGCGGGGAGTTGGGGCACAGATACGCAGTATTTT. It yields the protein CASSWAGSWGTDTQYF.

This clonotype occurred a few times. The gene calls are TRBV5-1 and TRBJ2-4, with 7 bases matching TRBD1. Germline CDR1 reads SGHRS; CDR2 reads YFSETQ. Germline trimming cut 7 bases from V and 1 base from J; bases unmatched to any gene: 2. The CDR3 covers 13 residues. The CDR3 loop reads CASLDRAKNIQYF. CDR3 DNA: TGCGCCAGCCTGGACAGGGCCAAAAACATTCAGTACTTC.